The 19 T cell receptor beta chains listed next were all sequenced from one sample in a study of PD-L1 blockade in urothelial cancer. TCRdb's copy holds only in-frame clones and misses some; the assay was immunoSEQ multiplex PCR. The sample lists more than 35,000 clones, 85% seen once, with about 16% in the top ten. Noted time point: pretreatment peripheral blood. The source was PBMCs, collected around atezolizumab (anti-PD-L1) treatment. Receptors were obtained from a man older than 75 with urothelial cancer.

There are a few counts of this clone. The chain has TRBV9 and TRBJ2-7; the match to TRBD1 covers 7 bases. Per germline, CDR1 SGDLS and CDR2 YYNGEE. The junction had 11 bases not matched to a gene; V was cut back by 1 base and J by 7 bases. The CDR3 contains 15 residues. The CDR3 bases are TGTGCCAGCAGCGTACAGGGAACAGGGGCGAGGGAGCAGTACTTC. Translation gives CASSVQGTGAREQYF.

The chain links TRBV19 to TRBJ1-5, with unresolved D. V was cut by 0 bases and J by 1 base, with 13 bases left in between. Per the germline V gene, CDR1 is LNHDA and CDR2 is SQIVND (reference sequence). CDR3 length: 17 residues. As DNA, the CDR3 is TGTGCCAGTAGTATAGACTTACGGACTCTAAGCAATCAGCCCCAGCATTTT. As protein: CASSIDLRTLSNQPQHF. Looking up the rest from reference TRBV19 and TRBJ1-5 gives the full variable domain: DGGITQSPKYLFRKEGQNVTLSCEQNLNHDAMYWYRQDPGQGLRLIYYSQIVNDFQKGDIAEGYSVSREKKESFPLTVTSAQKNPTAFYLCASSIDLRTLSNQPQHFGDGTRLSIL.

The chain recombines TRBV19 with TRBJ2-2; TRBD2 is a possible D gene (5 bases). The germline gives CDR1 LNHDA, CDR2 SQIVND (reference sequence). This CDR3 has 16 amino acids. Trimming stripped 2 bases from V and 5 bases from J, with 15 bases between. CDR3 DNA sequence: TGTGCCAGTAGTATAAGTGGCGCTGGAGGTACCGGGGAGCTGTTTTTT. Its translation: CASSISGAGGTGELFF.

The chain employs TRBV2 and TRBJ2-5, with D possibly TRBD2 on 5 matching bases. CDR1 and CDR2 from the germline V gene are SNHLY and FYNNEI. Trimming pared 5 bases from V and 4 bases from J, leaving 20 bases between. The CDR3 runs 16 residues. The CDR3 sequence: CASSTLERGGSETQYF. As DNA, the CDR3 is TGTGCCAGCAGTACCCTAGAACGAGGAGGATCAGAGACCCAGTACTTC.

By share of the sample, this clone is medium-sized. The genes are TRBV5-1 and TRBJ2-7; tentative D call: TRBD2 (5 bases). The V and J ends lost 2 bases and 5 bases respectively, with 8 bases between them. This CDR3 has 12 amino acids. Germline V gene data show CDR1 as SGHRS and CDR2 as YFSETQ. The CDR3 loop reads CASSLPSNEQYF. The CDR3 nucleotides are TGCGCCAGCAGCTTACCTAGCAACGAGCAGTACTTC.

This clone occurred once. The J gene is TRBJ1-2, the V gene TRBV7-6, with TRBD1 matching 8 bases. This CDR3 spans 16 amino acids. The germline V gene has CDR1 SGHVS and CDR2 FNYEAQ. Trimming cost V 7 bases and J 10 bases; bases outside gene matches: 20. The CDR3 here is CASNRRDRTIPEVYTF. The CDR3 DNA reads as TGTGCCAGCAACAGAAGGGACAGGACGATACCGGAGGTCTACACCTTC.

The chain combines TRBV19 with TRBJ1-5; 8 bases match TRBD1. Germline V gene lookup returns CDR1 LNHDA and CDR2 SQIVND (reference sequence). The CDR3 sequence is 16 residues long. With 7 bases clipped from V and 2 bases from J, the junction kept 10 bases outside the gene matches. CDR3 bases: TGTGCCAGTAACGACAGGGGAAAAGTTGGCAATCAGCCCCAGCATTTT. It translates to CASNDRGKVGNQPQHF.

This chain uses TRBV5-1 with TRBJ1-1, with D perhaps matching TRBD1 (5 bases). Trimming stripped 0 bases from V and 1 base from J, with 10 bases between. CDR3 size: 15 residues. Per the germline V gene, CDR1 is SGHRS and CDR2 is YFSETQ. CDR3 sequence (DNA): TGCGCCAGCAGCTTGGAAGGGGCATGGAACACTGAAGCTTTCTTT. Amino acid sequence: CASSLEGAWNTEAFF.

V and J are TRBV6-5 and TRBJ2-5; 9 nucleotides match TRBD2. Germline trimming cut 7 bases from V and 7 bases from J; bases unmatched to any gene: 7. Germline lookup yields CDR1 MNHEY and CDR2 SVGAGI. This CDR3 comprises 13 residues. CDR3 sequence (DNA): TGTGCCAGCACCCTAGCGGGGTCCTTGACCCAGTACTTC. Its translation is CASTLAGSLTQYF.

V gene TRBV5-1 combines with J gene TRBJ2-7; TRBD2 agrees at 7 bases. Germline V CDR1 and CDR2: SGHRS, YFSETQ. The ends lost 0 bases at V and 2 bases at J; junction bases unmatched: 5. The CDR3 is 15 amino acids. CDR3 residues: CASSLVSSGTYEQYF. CDR3 sequence (DNA): TGCGCCAGCAGCTTGGTGTCTAGCGGTACCTACGAGCAGTACTTC.

The sample holds a few counts of this clone. The chain joins TRBV7-2 to TRBJ1-2, with D perhaps TRBD1 (6 bases). V shed 2 bases and J shed 2 bases, with 9 bases lying between them. This CDR3 spans 14 amino acids. Germline V gives CDR1 SGHTA, CDR2 FQGNSA. The CDR3 DNA is TGTGCCAGCAGCTTACCAGGGGTCAACTATGGCTACACCTTC. Its translation: CASSLPGVNYGYTF.

The chain recombines TRBV19 with TRBJ2-7, with 14 bases identical to TRBD2. Unmatched junction bases numbered 6, after V lost 3 bases and J lost 2 bases. This CDR3 is built from 17 residues. Germline V gene lookup returns CDR1 LNHDA and CDR2 SQIVND (reference sequence). The CDR3 sequence: CASSIKGLAGVPYEQYF. The CDR3 nucleotides read TGTGCCAGTAGTATCAAGGGACTAGCGGGAGTACCCTACGAGCAGTACTTC.

The chain employs TRBV27 and TRBJ1-5; tentatively, D is TRBD1 (6 bases). The V and J ends lost 5 bases and 4 bases respectively, with 12 bases between them. This CDR3 spans 14 amino acids. Germline V gives CDR1 MNHEY, CDR2 SMNVEV (reference sequence). The CDR3 here is CASSRGGGNQPQHF. The CDR3 DNA reads as TGTGCCAGCAGTCGGGGAGGGGGAAATCAGCCCCAGCATTTT.

This chain connects TRBV5-6 to TRBJ1-1, with D possibly TRBD1 on 5 matching bases. V gave up 2 bases and J gave up 1 base, with 6 bases separating them. CDR1 and CDR2 from the germline V gene are SGHDT and YYEEEE. The CDR3 is 13 amino acids. The CDR3 spells CASSFGGNTEAFF. DNA for the CDR3: TGTGCCAGCAGCTTCGGGGGGAACACTGAAGCTTTCTTT.

The chain is built from TRBV5-1 and TRBJ1-5; tentatively, D is TRBD1 (5 bases). Germline assignment: CDR1 SGHRS and CDR2 YFSETQ. CDR3 size: 13 residues. Trimming pared 4 bases from V and 4 bases from J, leaving 9 bases between. DNA for the CDR3: TGCGCCAGCAGCGACGGGGGTAATCAGCCCCAGCATTTT. As protein: CASSDGGNQPQHF.

This clone was detected only a few times. The CDR3 sequence is CASSPRLASYNEQFF. As DNA, the CDR3 is TGTGCCAGCTCACCACGGCTAGCTTCCTACAATGAGCAGTTCTTC. The chain uses TRBV18 and TRBJ2-1, with D maybe TRBD2 (5 bases). The CDR3 length is 15 residues. The germline V gene encodes CDR1 KGHSH and CDR2 LQKENI. V gave up 1 base and J gave up 1 base, with 8 bases separating them.

The chain uses TRBV2 and TRBJ2-5; 12 bases fit TRBD2. The CDR3 loop spans 15 amino acids. Looked up from germline, CDR1 is SNHLY and CDR2 is FYNNEI. V lost 5 bases and J lost 4; bases outside the gene matches: 5. Here the CDR3 reads CASSKGLAGIETQYF. The DNA of the CDR3 is TGTGCCAGCAGTAAGGGACTAGCGGGTATAGAGACCCAGTACTTC.

This chain joins TRBV19 and TRBJ1-4; TRBD1 aligns across 7 bases. The CDR3 is 12 amino acids. The V gene end was trimmed by 10 bases and the J gene end by 7 bases; junction bases not matched to a gene: 6. Germline V gene sequence: CDR1 LNHDA, CDR2 SQIVND (reference sequence). CDR3 coding DNA: TGTGCCACAAACAGGGGAGGTGAAAAACTGTTTTTT. This gives the protein CATNRGGEKLFF.

The V gene is TRBV27, the J gene TRBJ1-5, with D maybe TRBD1 (5 bases). Germline values: CDR1 MNHEY, CDR2 SMNVEV (reference sequence). Deletions cut 0 bases from V and 4 bases from J, with 10 bases between. This CDR3 spans 15 amino acids. CDR3 sequence reads: CASSLSRGENQPQHF. The CDR3, as DNA: TGTGCCAGCAGTTTATCACGGGGGGAAAATCAGCCCCAGCATTTT.